This T cell receptor (beta chain) was retrieved from a study of CD8 T cells in Susac syndrome. TEMRA cells were FACS-enriched, and CD8+ and CD4+ T cells were isolated negatively. RNA totalling about 0.45 to 1 ug underwent reverse transcription with random hexamers. TCRdb itself ran the immunoSEQ multiplex PCR reads through MiXCR, one entry per CDR3 protein. The table includes 100,000 to 150,000 distinct CDR3 sequences, roughly 93% detected once. The CDR3 sequence is 15 residues long. Germline assignment: CDR1 SGHDT and CDR2 YYEEEE. Trimming took off 2 bases at V and 3 bases at J, with 15 bases between the two ends.

Sequencing was performed on CD8+ T cells from PBMCs. The TCR sequence derives from a human donor with multiple sclerosis. The rearrangement joins TRBV5-6 to TRBJ2-7, with D uncertain. CDR3 sequence reads: CASSLLADGFYEQYF. The DNA for the CDR3 is TGTGCCAGCAGCTTATTGGCAGATGGGTTCTACGAGCAGTACTTC.